This TCR beta chain came from a study of T cells after yellow fever vaccination. Findings and caveats of the study: Faster peaking, at day 5 versus 15, marked a secondary response that was weaker.

This clonotype was recorded a few times. Its antigen is unidentified. The length of the CDR3 is 15 residues. Trimming cost V 3 bases and J 7 bases; bases outside gene matches: 7. TCRdb re-called the 5' RACE reads through MiXCR, storing one row per CDR3 protein. The table includes more than 350,000 distinct CDR3 sequences, 11% detected once. V usage is TRBV12-3 or TRBV12-4 and J usage is TRBJ2-1; 9 nucleotides align to TRBD1. The sample here was PBMCs, taken on the day of the first yellow fever vaccination. The sequence was collected from a man younger than 35 who received the YFV17D yellow fever vaccine. The CDR3 DNA follows: TGTGCCAGCAGTTTTGGGGACAGGGTAGGAAATGAGCAGTTCTTC. It codes for CASSFGDRVGNEQFF.